The 18 T cell receptor beta chains presented below share a single source sample, sequenced in a study of early T cells in non-severe SARS-CoV-2 infection (dated by TCRdb to 2020 to 2022). Preparation of the library involved 5' RACE. Sequencer: NextSeq 500. The public sequencing data were trimmed at Q25 with fastp and processed into clonotypes with MiXCR by TCRdb, which kept only in-frame beta chains. Identical CDR3 protein sequences are pooled into one entry, listed with their most common genes and DNA. The sample records some 35,000 distinct CDR3 sequences, 3.9% of which are singletons. The ten largest clones take up about 9.1% of the sample. Material for sequencing was whole blood. The source is an adult who was a healthcare worker with PCR-confirmed SARS-CoV-2 infection or an uninfected control (not recorded which).

This clonotype was counted many times. The V gene is TRBV10-3, the J gene TRBJ2-1; TRBD2 matches 10 bases. This CDR3 has 14 amino acids. Germline V CDR1 and CDR2: ENHRY, SYGVKD. V trimming: 6 bases; J trimming: 5 bases; junction bases outside the gene matches: 4. The CDR3 DNA sequence: TGTGCCATCAGCTGGACTAGCGGTAACAATGAGCAGTTCTTC. Translated, it gives CAISWTSGNNEQFF.

This clonotype appeared many times. The chain combines TRBV12-3 or TRBV12-4 with TRBJ2-3, with D unclear. The V end lost 6 bases, the J end lost 6 bases, and 10 bases lay between the germline ends. The CDR3 totals 12 residues. For the CDR3, the DNA is TGTGCCAGCAGAGCACCCCCGGATACGCAGTATTTT. It translates to CASRAPPDTQYF.

This clonotype was seen at least ten times. The DNA of the CDR3 is TGTGCCAGCAGTGAAGCACTAGCGGGAGCCTACGAGCAGTACTTC. This gives the protein CASSEALAGAYEQYF. This chain uses TRBV6-1 with TRBJ2-7, with 11 bases lining up with TRBD2. Germline V gene lookup returns CDR1 MNHNS and CDR2 SASEGT. Trimming at V came to 0 bases and at J to 2 bases, leaving 0 bases not matched to a gene. CDR3 length: 15 residues.

The rearrangement uses TRBV7-8 and TRBJ2-1; 7 bases match TRBD2. V was pared by 5 bases and J by 7 bases, with 14 bases of the junction left unmatched. The length of the CDR3 is 16 residues. CDR1 is SGHVS, CDR2 FQNEAQ, per germline. CDR3 nucleotides: TGTGCCAGCAGCCCAACCCGCGGACTAGAATCGAATGAGCAGTTCTTC. Its translation is CASSPTRGLESNEQFF.

In this sample, this clonotype turned up a few times. V gene TRBV6-5 combines with J gene TRBJ2-6; D is perhaps TRBD1 (5 bases). V lost 5 bases to trimming and J lost 3 bases, with 14 bases between them. Per the germline V gene, CDR1 is MNHEY and CDR2 is SVGAGI. This CDR3 is 16 amino acids long. This chain's CDR3 is CASSRQPGVGANVLTF. In DNA, the CDR3 is TGTGCCAGCAGTAGACAGCCCGGCGTTGGGGCCAACGTCCTGACTTTC.

This clonotype was seen many times. The chain employs TRBV20-1 and TRBJ2-2, with 10 nucleotides matching TRBD2. The CDR3 loop spans 15 amino acids. Trimming cost V 3 bases and J 5 bases; bases outside gene matches: 6. CDR1 is DFQATT, CDR2 SNEGSKA, per germline (reference sequence). The DNA of the CDR3 is TGCAGTGCTAGGCCTAGCGGGAGTAGAACCGGGGAGCTGTTTTTT. Protein: CSARPSGSRTGELFF.

This clonotype came up many times. DNA for the CDR3: TGTGCAAGTCGCTTAAAAACAGGGGGCTCTTATGGCTACACCTTC. It specifies CASRLKTGGSYGYTF. This rearrangement joins TRBV12-2 to TRBJ1-2; the listed D gene, TRBD1, was not tested against the DNA. TRBV12-2 is termed a pseudogene. This CDR3 region has 15 residues.

The rearrangement links TRBV29-1 to TRBJ1-3; D might be TRBD1 (5 bases). The ends were cut back, 4 bases at V and 2 bases at J, with 9 bases in the middle. The CDR3 covers 13 residues. CDR1 and CDR2 from the germline V gene are SQVTM and ANQGSEA. CDR3 sequence reads: CSVGEGTGNTIYF. The CDR3 nucleotides read TGCAGCGTTGGGGAGGGGACTGGAAACACCATATATTTT.

This clonotype was seen ten or more times. This chain links TRBV20-1 with TRBJ1-6; possible D gene TRBD1, 5 bases. Germline V CDR1 and CDR2: DFQATT, SNEGSKA (reference sequence). V lost 3 bases, J lost 7 bases, and 19 bases lay in between. This CDR3 is built from 16 residues. As DNA, the CDR3 is TGCAGTGCTAGGTCCCATGAAGACAGCCACAATTCACCCCTCCACTTT. This encodes CSARSHEDSHNSPLHF.

This clonotype was picked up many times. The CDR3 loop is CASSARLGSTDTQYF. The CDR3 bases are TGTGCCAGCAGCGCCAGACTGGGAAGCACAGATACGCAGTATTTT. The chain has TRBV7-9 and TRBJ2-3; D unresolved. V shed 5 bases and J shed 0 bases, with 12 bases lying between them. CDR1 SEHNR and CDR2 FQNEAQ come from the germline V gene (reference sequence). The CDR3 is 15 amino acids.

This clonotype was seen ten or more times. The CDR3 here is CASSPTRGMNTEAFF. Written as DNA, the CDR3 is TGTGCCAGCTCACCAACGAGGGGCATGAACACTGAAGCTTTCTTT. The chain carries TRBV18 and TRBJ1-1; TRBD1 might be the D (5 bases). Per germline, CDR1 KGHSH and CDR2 LQKENI. Deletions cut 2 bases from V and 0 bases from J, with 10 bases between. The CDR3 is 15 amino acids.

This clonotype is judged medium-sized. This chain joins TRBV7-2 and TRBJ2-1, with TRBD2 matching 7 bases. Germline V lookup: CDR1 SGHTA, CDR2 FQGNSA. V shed 2 bases and J 2 bases; nucleotides not matched to a gene: 9. CDR3 length equals 17 residues. CDR3 residues: CASSLTPLAAPYNEQFF. CDR3 sequence (DNA): TGTGCCAGCAGCTTAACGCCGCTAGCGGCCCCCTACAATGAGCAGTTCTTC.

This chain joins TRBV5-1 and TRBJ1-1; 10 bases are shared with TRBD1. Germline values: CDR1 SGHRS, CDR2 YFSETQ. The CDR3 length is 14 residues. With V trimmed by 0 bases and J by 6 bases, 2 bases remained unmatched. CDR3 sequence reads: CASSLGQGAAEAFF. CDR3 bases: TGCGCCAGCAGCTTGGGACAGGGGGCCGCTGAAGCTTTCTTT. The whole variable domain, remainder taken from reference TRBV5-1 and TRBJ1-1, is KAGVTQTPRYLIKTRGQQVTLSCSPISGHRSVSWYQQTPGQGLQFLFEYFSETQRNKGNFPGRFSGRQFSNSRSEMNVSTLELGDSALYLCASSLGQGAAEAFFGQGTRLTVV.

The sample holds many counts of this clonotype. The chain joins TRBV29-1 to TRBJ1-1; weak D call: TRBD1 (6 bases). CDR3 length equals 15 residues. Germline CDR1 is SQVTM and CDR2 is ANQGSEA. Trimming took 0 bases from V and 1 from J, leaving 12 bases between them. CDR3 residues: CSVEDRWTANTEAFF. CDR3 DNA: TGCAGCGTTGAAGATCGTTGGACAGCGAACACTGAAGCTTTCTTT.

This clonotype was counted at least ten times. The chain is built from TRBV12-3 or TRBV12-4 and TRBJ2-3; 8 bases match TRBD2. J was trimmed by 0 bases and V by 7 bases; bases with no gene match: 3. This CDR3 is built from 14 residues. The CDR3 DNA follows: TGTGCCAGCACCGGGACTAGAAGCACAGATACGCAGTATTTT. Translated, it gives CASTGTRSTDTQYF.

This clonotype was counted only a few times. The V call is TRBV29-1, the J call TRBJ1-4; possible D gene TRBD1, 6 bases. V lost 6 bases and J 8 bases, leaving 7 bases between the germline ends. Germline V gives CDR1 SQVTM, CDR2 ANQGSEA. The CDR3 sequence is 10 residues long. Here the CDR3 DNA reads TGCAGCGTAGGGGGAGAAAAACTGTTTTTT. Its protein product is CSVGGEKLFF.

Many counts were recorded for this clonotype. V is TRBV7-3 and J is TRBJ1-3; tentative D call: TRBD1 (6 bases). The V end lost 10 bases, the J end lost 2 bases, and 15 bases lay between the germline ends. Germline CDR1 and CDR2: SGHTA and FQGTGA. The CDR3 has 14 amino acids. CDR3 amino acids: CATSQGGAGNTIYF. The CDR3 DNA reads TGTGCCACCTCACAGGGCGGAGCTGGAAACACCATATATTTT.

In its sample, this clonotype was seen many times. The chain employs TRBV28 and TRBJ1-4; TRBD1 agrees at 8 bases. Germline CDR1 MDHEN, CDR2 SYDVKM. The ends lost 6 bases at V and 8 bases at J; junction bases unmatched: 8. CDR3 length: 14 amino acids. In DNA, the CDR3 is TGTGCCAGCAGGACAGACAGGGGTGTCGAAAAACTGTTTTTT. It codes for CASRTDRGVEKLFF.